This is a list of T cell receptor beta chains from one sample in a study of CD8 T cells in Susac syndrome. Each CDR3 protein is one row after TCRdb ran MiXCR on the immunoSEQ multiplex PCR reads. This sample has about 250,000 distinct CDR3 sequences, with around 93% found just once. The sample consisted of CD4+ T cells from PBMCs. The receptors derive from a human donor with multiple sclerosis. CDR3s include the opening cysteine and the closing phenylalanine or tryptophan. D genes are given only for firm matches. A clone size is listed for some rows: how often the clone was seen (once, few, many), or a class if it is expanded.

TRBJ1-2 NA TRBV12-3/TRBV12-4 13 TRBD1 CASSITGGYGYTF TGTGCCAGCAGTATAACAGGGGGCTATGGCTACACCTTC
TRBJ2-6 NA TRBV28 16 NA CASSLDLLGGANVLTF TGTGCCAGCAGTTTGGACCTCCTAGGTGGGGCCAACGTCCTGACTTTC
TRBJ2-3 few TRBV20-1 15 TRBD2 CSATGDGTSSDTQYF TGCAGTGCGACTGGGGACGGGACTAGTTCGGATACGCAGTATTTT
TRBJ2-4 once TRBV5-4 14 NA CASSSVGARNIQYF TGTGCCAGCAGCTCTGTGGGGGCGAGAAACATTCAGTACTTC
TRBJ2-4 few TRBV19 13 TRBD1 CATSPTGTDIQYF TGTGCCACCAGTCCCACAGGGACAGACATTCAGTACTTC
TRBJ1-1 NA TRBV3-1 14 NA CASSQVAALAEAFF TGTGCCAGCAGCCAAGTTGCCGCGCTGGCTGAAGCTTTCTTT
TRBJ2-1 once TRBV5-6 13 NA CASSLVLDNEQFF TGTGCCAGCAGCTTGGTCCTTGACAATGAGCAGTTCTTC
TRBJ2-2 NA TRBV5-4 17 TRBD1 CASSLAAGGPNTGELFF TGTGCCAGCAGCTTGGCGGCAGGGGGCCCGAACACCGGGGAGCTGTTTTTT
TRBJ2-1 NA TRBV30 13 NA CAWGPGVYNEQFF TGTGCCTGGGGCCCTGGGGTCTACAATGAGCAGTTCTTC
TRBJ1-1 NA TRBV18 17 TRBD1 CASSPRLPGQGYTEAFF TGTGCCAGCTCACCAAGATTACCGGGACAGGGGTACACTGAAGCTTTCTTT
TRBJ1-1 NA TRBV27 13 NA CASAPAVNTEAFF TGTGCCAGCGCGCCGGCCGTGAACACTGAAGCTTTCTTT
TRBJ1-5 NA TRBV6-6 16 TRBD1 CASSSPPGQQNQPQHF TGTGCCAGCAGTTCCCCCCCGGGACAGCAAAATCAGCCCCAGCATTTT
TRBJ1-2 NA TRBV5-6 15 NA CASSVGVVLRYGYTF TGTGCCAGCAGCGTCGGGGTCGTCCTCCGCTATGGCTACACCTTC
TRBJ2-1 NA TRBV7-2 18 TRBD2 CASSLQVSLGRDYNEQFF TGTGCCAGCAGCTTACAGGTTTCGTTGGGGAGGGACTACAATGAGCAGTTCTTC
TRBJ2-2 NA TRBV14 15 TRBD2 CASSRAGPITGELFF TGTGCCAGCAGCCGAGCGGGGCCGATCACCGGGGAGCTGTTTTTT
TRBJ1-1 NA TRBV7-8 14 NA CASSRLTGNTEAFF TGTGCCAGCAGCCGCCTGACGGGGAACACTGAAGCTTTCTTT
TRBJ2-3 NA TRBV7-3 17 TRBD2 CASSPSLGAGGADTQYF TGTGCCAGCAGCCCCAGTTTGGGAGCGGGGGGTGCAGATACGCAGTATTTT
TRBJ2-7 NA TRBV25-1 12 NA CASRGQAYEQYF TGTGCCAGCAGGGGCCAGGCCTACGAGCAGTACTTC
TRBJ2-5 NA TRBV28 12 NA CAFSDYQETQYF TGTGCCTTTTCGGACTACCAAGAGACCCAGTACTTC
TRBJ1-1 NA TRBV6-6 15 NA CASGGQAGMGTEAFF TGTGCCAGCGGAGGGCAGGCAGGCATGGGAACTGAAGCTTTCTTT
TRBJ2-2 NA TRBV12-3/TRBV12-4 16 NA CASSLGLGGRTGELFF TGTGCCAGCAGTTTAGGTTTGGGGGGTAGGACCGGGGAGCTGTTTTTT
TRBJ1-1 NA TRBV27 13 NA CASSFTSGTEAFF TGTGCCAGCAGTTTTACGTCGGGCACTGAAGCTTTCTTT
TRBJ1-2 NA TRBV7-9 15 NA CASSLVSGPLEGYTF TGTGCCAGCAGCTTAGTATCGGGGCCCCTCGAGGGCTACACCTTC
TRBJ2-1 NA TRBV11-3 16 NA CASSLGVVRDYNEQFF TGTGCCAGCAGCTTAGGCGTTGTCAGAGACTACAATGAGCAGTTCTTC
TRBJ2-2 NA TRBV6-5 18 TRBD2 CASSYSIRAGVGTGELFF TGTGCCAGCAGTTACTCGATTAGGGCGGGAGTGGGCACCGGGGAGCTGTTTTTT
TRBJ2-6 NA TRBV9 15 NA CASSWTFAGANVLTF TGTGCCAGCAGTTGGACCTTCGCTGGGGCCAACGTCCTGACTTTC
TRBJ1-2 NA TRBV12-3/TRBV12-4 14 TRBD1 CASRGTGDPYGYTF TGTGCCAGCAGGGGGACAGGGGACCCCTACGGCTACACCTTC
TRBJ1-1 NA TRBV27 15 TRBD1 CASSFTGAVNTEAFF TGTGCCAGCAGTTTCACAGGGGCTGTGAACACTGAAGCTTTCTTT
TRBJ2-1 once TRBV12-3/TRBV12-4 16 TRBD2 CASSWGLAGEGGEQFF TGTGCCAGCAGTTGGGGACTAGCGGGAGAGGGGGGTGAGCAGTTCTTC
TRBJ1-2 NA TRBV12-3/TRBV12-4 12 NA CASSQGLYGYTF TGTGCCAGCAGTCAAGGACTCTATGGCTACACCTTC
TRBJ2-7 NA TRBV19 13 TRBD1 CASSMGQPYEQYF TGTGCCAGTAGTATGGGACAGCCCTACGAGCAGTACTTC
TRBJ2-3 NA TRBV27 13 TRBD2 CASSRDYGDTQYF TGTGCCAGCAGTAGGGACTACGGAGATACGCAGTATTTT
TRBJ1-2 NA TRBV4-1 14 NA CASSQDRPGRGYTF TGCGCCAGCAGCCAAGATCGTCCAGGGAGAGGCTACACCTTC
TRBJ2-3 once TRBV20-1 14 TRBD2 CSATAGEGTDTQYF TGCAGTGCTACAGCGGGAGAGGGCACAGATACGCAGTATTTT
TRBJ1-5 NA TRBV7-9 15 NA CASSPPGAGEQPQHF TGTGCCAGCAGCCCACCCGGGGCAGGGGAACAGCCCCAGCATTTT
TRBJ2-2 NA TRBV7-7 16 NA CASTSGGPGNTGELFF TGTGCCAGCACCTCTGGGGGGCCGGGGAACACCGGGGAGCTGTTTTTT
TRBJ1-1 NA TRBV28 13 NA CASSGLGDTEAFF TGTGCCAGCAGTGGCTTAGGGGACACTGAAGCTTTCTTT
TRBJ1-5 once TRBV10-2 14 NA CASSPWERNQPQHF TGCGCCAGCAGTCCCTGGGAGAGGAATCAGCCCCAGCATTTT
TRBJ2-5 NA TRBV29-1 14 TRBD1 CSVSGTGAKETQYF TGCAGCGTGTCCGGGACAGGGGCTAAAGAGACCCAGTACTTC
TRBJ2-5 NA TRBV7-2 16 TRBD1 CASRPRGGQGAETQYF TGTGCCAGCAGGCCGCGAGGGGGACAGGGGGCTGAGACCCAGTACTTC
TRBJ2-1 once TRBV5-1 13 NA CASSFDPGNEQFF TGCGCCAGCAGCTTCGATCCGGGGAATGAGCAGTTCTTC
TRBJ2-1 NA TRBV6-6 13 NA CASSPVAANEQFF TGTGCCAGCAGCCCCGTAGCGGCGAATGAGCAGTTCTTC
TRBJ2-3 NA TRBV11-2 15 TRBD2 CASSAAGGGTDTQYF TGTGCCAGCAGTGCGGCGGGAGGGGGCACAGATACGCAGTATTTT
TRBJ2-7 NA TRBV5-1 14 NA CASSLEGTTGEQYF TGCGCCAGCAGCTTGGAGGGGACCACAGGCGAGCAGTACTTC
TRBJ2-5 NA TRBV14 15 TRBD2 CASSPNTLAGETQYF TGTGCCAGCAGCCCCAATACACTAGCGGGGGAGACCCAGTACTTC
TRBJ1-5 NA TRBV12-3/TRBV12-4 16 NA CASSTRTGGSNQPQHF TGTGCCAGCAGTACCCGGACGGGCGGGAGCAATCAGCCCCAGCATTTT
TRBJ2-7 NA TRBV6-1 14 NA CASVFQGGIDEQYF TGTGCCAGCGTGTTTCAGGGGGGAATCGACGAGCAGTACTTC
TRBJ2-5 NA TRBV3-1 13 NA CASSPPAEETQYF TGTGCCAGCAGCCCCCCGGCAGAAGAGACCCAGTACTTC
TRBJ1-2 NA TRBV6-6 13 NA CASTGNSNYGYTF TGTGCCAGCACTGGTAATTCTAACTATGGCTACACCTTC
TRBJ1-5 NA TRBV7-6 16 TRBD1 CASSASTGGADQPQHF TGTGCCAGCAGCGCGTCCACAGGGGGCGCGGATCAGCCCCAGCATTTT
TRBJ2-1 NA TRBV15 15 TRBD2 CATSRYSGRPGEQFF TGTGCCACCAGCAGGTATAGCGGGAGGCCGGGTGAGCAGTTCTTC
TRBJ1-1 NA TRBV28 13 NA CASSLRTHTEAFF TGTGCCAGCAGTTTAAGGACACACACTGAAGCTTTCTTT
TRBJ1-4 few TRBV6-1 15 TRBD1 CASTTPDRVWEKLFF TGTGCCAGCACCACGCCCGACAGGGTTTGGGAAAAACTGTTTTTT